This T cell receptor (beta chain) was found in a study of cytomegalovirus exposure and HLA in healthy donors. Study observations and caveats: In an earlier analysis, about 87% or about 30%: the productive usage of most TCR beta V segments.

The V gene's germline CDR1 is MNHEY and CDR2 SVGAGI. V shed 4 bases and J 2 bases; nucleotides not matched to a gene: 3. The CDR3 has 15 residues. Researchers ran the PCR with 60 Vbeta and 13 Jbeta primers. TCRdb's table, derived via immunoSEQ multiplex PCR, lists solely in-frame clones and lacks some. The table includes tens of thousands of clones, roughly 70% detected once. About this clone: What it binds is not known.

Samples came from healthy bone marrow donors. The J gene is TRBJ1-5, the V gene TRBV6-5, with 9 nucleotides matching TRBD1. The origin of this receptor is a man aged 60-69 years in good health and CMV-seropositive. The sequenced sample consisted of PBMCs. As DNA, the CDR3 is TGTGCCAGCAGTTCACAGGGGGCTGGCAATCAGCCCCAGCATTTT. Its translation is CASSSQGAGNQPQHF.